This T cell receptor (beta chain) was sequenced for a study of beta chain features in type 1 diabetes. About the study: Across all samples, over 85 million sorted cells were examined. The study, taken as a whole, reports: In cDNA sequencing, cells with high TCR expression could be over-represented.

Details on this clone: Its antigen is not known.

The investigators reverse transcribed all of the isolated RNA, so they sequenced expressed TCRB transcripts. Measured with immunoSEQ multiplex PCR; TCRdb has only the in-frame clones, and not every one. The top ten clones hold under 1.5% of a sample with about 140,000 clones, 6.9% of them seen once. Each population that was sorted was more than 98% pure. The length of the CDR3 is 15 residues. Per the germline V gene, CDR1 is LNHNV and CDR2 is YYDKDF (reference sequence). With V trimmed by 1 base and J by 6 bases, 5 bases remained unmatched. Sequencing input: central memory CD4+ T cells from blood. This chain links TRBV15 with TRBJ1-5; 8 nucleotides agree with TRBD1. This clonotype was sampled from a woman aged 30 to 39 in good health. CDR3 amino acids: CATSRGQGMGQPQHF. The CDR3, as DNA: TGTGCCACCAGCAGAGGACAGGGGATGGGTCAGCCCCAGCATTTT.